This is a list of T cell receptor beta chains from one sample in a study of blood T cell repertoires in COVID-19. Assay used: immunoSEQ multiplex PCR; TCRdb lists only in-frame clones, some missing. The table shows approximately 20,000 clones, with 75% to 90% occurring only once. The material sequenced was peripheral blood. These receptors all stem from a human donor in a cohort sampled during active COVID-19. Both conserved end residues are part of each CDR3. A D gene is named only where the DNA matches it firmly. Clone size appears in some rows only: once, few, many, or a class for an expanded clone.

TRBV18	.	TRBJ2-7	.	CASSHGYEQYF	TGTGCCAGCTCACACGGCTACGAGCAGTACTTC
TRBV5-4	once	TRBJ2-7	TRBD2	CASSFRGRSYEQYF	TGTGCCAGCAGCTTTCGCGGGAGGTCCTACGAGCAGTACTTC
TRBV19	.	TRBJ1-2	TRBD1	CASTPGPRDSYGYTF	TGTGCCAGTACCCCGGGCCCCCGGGACAGCTATGGCTACACCTTC
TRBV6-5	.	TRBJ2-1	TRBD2	CASSYSGTSGRSEQFF	TGTGCCAGCAGTTACTCGGGTACTAGCGGGAGAAGTGAGCAGTTCTTC
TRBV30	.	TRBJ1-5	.	CAWSVRGDQPQHF	TGTGCCTGGAGTGTACGAGGAGATCAGCCCCAGCATTTT
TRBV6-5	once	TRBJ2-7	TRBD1	CASSYRTGPYEQYF	TGTGCCAGCAGTTACCGGACAGGGCCCTACGAGCAGTACTTC
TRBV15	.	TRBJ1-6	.	CATSRPRRVNSPLHF	TGTGCCACCAGCAGACCTCGACGGGTAAATTCACCCCTCCACTTT
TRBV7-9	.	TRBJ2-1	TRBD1	CASSRDSNNEQFF	TGTGCCAGCAGCCGGGACAGTAACAATGAGCAGTTCTTC
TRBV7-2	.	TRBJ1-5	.	CASSFRGQPQHF	TGTGCCAGCAGCTTTAGAGGTCAGCCCCAGCATTTT
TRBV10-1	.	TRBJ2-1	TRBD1	CASSELAGTGGLNEQFF	TGCGCCAGCAGTGAGTTGGCCGGGACAGGGGGCCTGAATGAGCAGTTCTTC
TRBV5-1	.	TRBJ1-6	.	CASSRGGDKDSPLHF	TGCGCCAGCAGCCGAGGGGGGGATAAGGATTCACCCCTCCACTTT
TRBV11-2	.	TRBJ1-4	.	CASSLNRGSREKLFF	TGTGCCAGCAGCTTAAATAGAGGGTCACGAGAAAAACTGTTTTTT
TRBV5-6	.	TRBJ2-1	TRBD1	CASSQTGTGIYNEQFF	TGTGCCAGCAGCCAAACCGGGACAGGGATTTACAATGAGCAGTTCTTC
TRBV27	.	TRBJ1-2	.	CASSPNYGTNYGYTF	TGTGCCAGCAGTCCTAACTACGGGACAAACTATGGCTACACCTTC
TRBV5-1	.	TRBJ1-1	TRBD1	CASRMQRTGNTEAFF	TGCGCCAGCAGAATGCAAAGGACAGGTAACACTGAAGCTTTCTTT
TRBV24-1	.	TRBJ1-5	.	CATSDPGRNQPQHF	TGTGCCACCAGTGACCCCGGTCGTAATCAGCCCCAGCATTTT
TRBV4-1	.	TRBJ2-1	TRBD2	CASSQGGIAGGGLRFF	TGCGCCAGCAGCCAAGGCGGGATAGCGGGAGGAGGTCTGCGGTTCTTC
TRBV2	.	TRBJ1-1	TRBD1	CASRGTGFTEAFF	TGTGCCAGCAGGGGGACAGGTTTCACTGAAGCTTTCTTT
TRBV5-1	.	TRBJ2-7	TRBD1	CASSLTGGVYEQYF	TGCGCCAGCAGCTTGACAGGGGGCGTCTACGAGCAGTACTTC
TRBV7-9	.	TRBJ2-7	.	CASSLAGAAREQYF	TGTGCCAGCAGCTTAGCAGGGGCGGCGCGCGAGCAGTACTTC
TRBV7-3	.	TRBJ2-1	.	CASSLIQSNEQFF	TGTGCCAGCAGCTTAATACAGTCCAATGAGCAGTTCTTC
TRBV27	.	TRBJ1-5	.	CASSLSMGVQPQHF	TGTGCCAGCAGTTTATCGATGGGAGTTCAGCCCCAGCATTTT
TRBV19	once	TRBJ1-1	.	CASTMTALMNTEAFF	TGTGCCAGTACTATGACAGCTCTCATGAACACTGAAGCTTTCTTT
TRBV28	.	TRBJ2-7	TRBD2	CASSLRVGRAYEQYF	TGTGCCAGCAGTCTCAGGGTCGGGAGGGCCTACGAGCAGTACTTC
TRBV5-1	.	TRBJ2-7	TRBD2	CASSLSGLSGEQYF	TGCGCCAGCAGCTTATCGGGACTATCGGGCGAGCAGTACTTC
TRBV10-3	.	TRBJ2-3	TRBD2	CAISVSSGFTDTQYF	TGTGCCATCAGTGTGTCTAGCGGGTTCACAGATACGCAGTATTTT
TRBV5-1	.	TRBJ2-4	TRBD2	CASSSTSGGTTIQYF	TGCGCCAGCAGCTCGACTAGCGGGGGGACTACGATTCAGTACTTC
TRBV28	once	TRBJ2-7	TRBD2	CASSLASGRPDYEQYF	TGTGCCAGCAGTCTTGCTAGCGGGAGACCGGACTACGAGCAGTACTTC
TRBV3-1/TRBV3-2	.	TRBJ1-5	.	CASSQRHSNQPQHF	TGTGCCAGCAGCCAGCGACACAGCAATCAGCCCCAGCATTTT
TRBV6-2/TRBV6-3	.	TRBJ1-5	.	CASSSPRGSGETNQPQHF	TGTGCCAGCAGTTCCCCTCGGGGTTCAGGGGAGACTAATCAGCCCCAGCATTTT
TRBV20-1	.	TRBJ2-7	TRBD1	CSASTGAREQYF	TGCAGTGCTAGTACAGGGGCGAGGGAGCAGTACTTC
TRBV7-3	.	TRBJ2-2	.	CASSLISNTGELFF	TGTGCCAGCAGCTTAATCTCGAACACCGGGGAGCTGTTTTTT
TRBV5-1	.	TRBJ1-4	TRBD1	CASSSRGTGATNEKLFF	TGCGCCAGCAGCTCCCGGGGGACAGGCGCAACTAATGAAAAACTGTTTTTT
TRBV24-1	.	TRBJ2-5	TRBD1	CATGGQGAEETQYF	TGTGCCACCGGCGGACAGGGGGCCGAAGAGACCCAGTACTTC
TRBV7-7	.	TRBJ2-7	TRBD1	CASSKDRGPSYEQYF	TGTGCTAGCAGCAAAGACAGGGGCCCTTCCTACGAGCAGTACTTC
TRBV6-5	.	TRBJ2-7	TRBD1	CASRGRGRGTYEQYF	TGTGCCAGCAGGGGCCGGGGCAGGGGGACCTACGAGCAGTACTTC
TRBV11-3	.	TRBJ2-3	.	CASSLGGTDTQYF	TGTGCCAGCAGCTTGGGCGGGACGGATACGCAGTATTTT
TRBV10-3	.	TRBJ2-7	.	CAISGGLLSSYEQYF	TGTGCCATCAGTGGCGGACTCCTGAGCTCCTACGAGCAGTACTTC
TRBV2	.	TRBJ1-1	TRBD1	CATGDRVNTEAFF	TGTGCCACCGGGGACAGGGTTAACACTGAAGCTTTCTTT
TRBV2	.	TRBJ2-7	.	CASSETSYEQYF	TGTGCCAGCAGTGAAACTAGCTACGAGCAGTACTTC
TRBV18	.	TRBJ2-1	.	CASSEQGYNEQFF	TGTGCCAGCTCCGAACAGGGATACAATGAGCAGTTCTTC
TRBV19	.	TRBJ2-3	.	CASRQASTDTQYF	TGTGCCAGTAGACAGGCTAGCACAGATACGCAGTATTTT
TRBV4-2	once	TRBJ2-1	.	CASSQEGGTAYNEQFF	TGTGCCAGCAGCCAAGAGGGCGGGACAGCCTACAATGAGCAGTTCTTC
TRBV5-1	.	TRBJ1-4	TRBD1	CASSPGTGKNEKLFF	TGCGCCAGCAGCCCCGGGACAGGGAAAAATGAAAAACTGTTTTTT
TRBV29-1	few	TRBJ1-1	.	CSVAGGPEAFF	TGCAGCGTGGCAGGAGGGCCCGAAGCTTTCTTT
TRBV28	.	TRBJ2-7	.	CASSLRQAYEQYF	TGTGCCAGCAGTTTAAGGCAGGCCTACGAGCAGTACTTC
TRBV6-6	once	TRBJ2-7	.	CASSLGQPYEQYF	TGTGCCAGCAGTCTCGGACAACCCTACGAGCAGTACTTC